This passage covers 24 T cell receptor beta chains from one sample sequenced in a study of T cells in localized non-small cell lung cancer. The data were produced by immunoSEQ multiplex PCR, yet TCRdb's version contains in-frame clones alone and is incomplete. The sample records tens of thousands of clones, 70% to 90% being singletons. This sample comprised peripheral blood, obtained before any cancer treatment. The receptor set was obtained from a female donor older than 55 with stage I lung adenocarcinoma.

J is TRBJ1-2 and V is TRBV7-2, with D possibly matching TRBD1 (5 bases). This CDR3 region has 14 residues. CDR1 is SGHTA and CDR2 is FQGNSA in the germline V gene. Trimming removed 1 base from V and 8 bases from J, with 14 bases in between. CDR3 in DNA: TGTGCCAGCAGCTTAGACAGGACCACCCTGGGCTACACCTTC. Protein: CASSLDRTTLGYTF.

The chain employs TRBV28 and TRBJ2-5; no clear D gene. Germline V gives CDR1 MDHEN, CDR2 SYDVKM. V lost 3 bases, J lost 5 bases, and 4 bases lay in between. CDR3 size: 11 residues. CDR3 residues: CASSLMETQYF. The CDR3 bases are TGTGCCAGCAGTTTGATGGAGACCCAGTACTTC.

The chain joins TRBV7-9 to TRBJ2-5, with 8 bases aligning to TRBD2. The CDR3 is made up of 16 amino acids. V lost 8 bases and J lost 1; bases outside the gene matches: 12. Germline CDR1 is SEHNR and CDR2 is FQNEAQ (reference sequence). The CDR3 bases are TGTGCCAGCCAAATGTCTGCGGGAGGACTCCAAGAGACCCAGTACTTC. It yields the protein CASQMSAGGLQETQYF. The variable domain in full, with the rest retrieved from reference TRBV7-9 and TRBJ2-5, is DTGVSQNPRHKITKRGQNVTFRCDPISEHNRLYWYRQTLGQGPEFLTYFQNEAQLEKSRLLSDRFSAERPKGSFSTLEIQRTEQGDSAMYLCASQMSAGGLQETQYFGPGTRLLVL.

The J gene is TRBJ1-4, the V gene TRBV30, with a tentative D call TRBD1 (6 bases). The V gene lost 8 bases and the J gene lost 12 bases, with 16 bases spanning the gap. The CDR3 is 11 amino acids. Germline CDR1 GTSNPN, CDR2 SVGIG (reference sequence). In nucleotides, the CDR3 is TGTGCCGGGAACCGGGGGGCGGAACTGTTTTTT. Its translation: CAGNRGAELFF. The entire variable domain, with the rest obtained from reference TRBV30 and TRBJ1-4, is as follows: SQTIHQWPATLVQPVGSPLSLECTVEGTSNPNLYWYRQAAGRGLQLLFYSVGIGQISSEVPQNLSASRPQDRQFILSSKKLLLSDSGFYLCAGNRGAELFFGSGTQLSVL.

This clone was found a few times. V is TRBV19 and J is TRBJ1-3, with D perhaps TRBD1 (6 bases). Germline loops: CDR1 LNHDA, CDR2 SQIVND (reference sequence). This CDR3 has 19 residues. V lost 5 bases, J lost 3 bases, and 26 bases lay in between. CDR3 sequence: CASSRPARGHITFGNTIYF. The CDR3 bases are TGTGCCAGTAGTCGCCCCGCCAGGGGACATATCACCTTTGGAAACACCATATATTTT.

The V and J genes are TRBV9 and TRBJ2-7; 10 nucleotides match TRBD2. The length of the CDR3 is 15 residues. Trimming at V came to 4 bases and at J to 2 bases, leaving 6 bases not matched to a gene. The V gene's germline CDR1 is SGDLS and CDR2 YYNGEE. CDR3 protein: CASSYSGRGAYEQYF. The CDR3 DNA sequence: TGTGCCAGCAGCTACAGCGGGAGGGGAGCCTACGAGCAGTACTTC.

The rearrangement links TRBV7-9 to TRBJ2-3; D perhaps matches TRBD1 (5 bases). Germline lookup yields CDR1 SEHNR and CDR2 FQNEAQ (reference sequence). The CDR3 is 14 amino acids. V dropped 6 bases and J dropped 2 bases, with 12 bases sitting between them. For the CDR3, the DNA is TGTGCCAGCAGACAGGCGACTTCCACAGATACGCAGTATTTT. It translates to CASRQATSTDTQYF.

V gene TRBV5-6 combines with J gene TRBJ2-6, with D perhaps matching TRBD1 (6 bases). The CDR3 sequence is 18 residues long. Trimming took 2 bases from V and 0 from J, leaving 15 bases between them. The germline gives CDR1 SGHDT, CDR2 YYEEEE. The CDR3 bases are TGTGCCAGCAGCTTCCAGCAGGGGATCCTCTCTGGGGCCAACGTCCTGACTTTC. It specifies CASSFQQGILSGANVLTF.

In its sample, this clone was seen many times. V usage is TRBV9 and J usage is TRBJ2-3; 8 bases agree with TRBD1. The CDR3 spans 15 residues. Germline loops: CDR1 SGDLS, CDR2 YYNGEE. The junction had 8 bases not matched to a gene; V was cut back by 2 bases and J by 6 bases. DNA of the CDR3: TGTGCCAGCAGCGTGACCGGTACAGGGGGGGATACGCAGTATTTT. As protein: CASSVTGTGGDTQYF.

This rearrangement joins TRBV5-1 to TRBJ2-5; perhaps TRBD1 as D (6 bases). The CDR3 totals 13 residues. Trimming took 3 bases from V and 7 from J, leaving 13 bases between them. CDR1 is SGHRS, CDR2 YFSETQ, per germline. CDR3 amino acids: CASSSTGIGTQYF. Here the CDR3 DNA reads TGCGCCAGCAGCTCTACAGGGATCGGGACCCAGTACTTC.

The chain is built from TRBV7-8 and TRBJ2-5; TRBD1 matches at 11 bases. The germline gives CDR1 SGHVS, CDR2 FQNEAQ. The CDR3 runs 15 residues. V lost 1 base, J lost 4 bases, and 2 bases stayed unmatched. The CDR3 DNA sequence: TGTGCCAGCAGCTTAGTCGGGACAGGGGGAGAGACCCAGTACTTC. Translating gives CASSLVGTGGETQYF.

V and J are TRBV7-3 and TRBJ2-1, with TRBD2 matching 13 bases. The CDR3 totals 17 residues. CDR1 SGHTA and CDR2 FQGTGA come from the germline V gene. V was pared by 5 bases and J by 2 bases, with 6 bases of the junction left unmatched. The CDR3 protein is CASSPRLAGGTYNEQFF. CDR3 nucleotide sequence: TGTGCCAGCAGCCCTCGACTAGCGGGGGGTACCTACAATGAGCAGTTCTTC.

The V and J genes are TRBV27 and TRBJ1-1; D not resolved. Trimming pared 4 bases from V and 6 bases from J, leaving 9 bases between. CDR1 MNHEY and CDR2 SMNVEV come from the germline V gene (reference sequence). The CDR3 is 12 amino acids. CDR3 sequence reads: CASSSVRAEAFF. CDR3 sequence (DNA): TGTGCCAGCAGTTCAGTAAGGGCTGAAGCTTTCTTT.

V and J are TRBV5-5 and TRBJ2-1, with D perhaps TRBD1 or TRBD2 (6 bases each). V was pared by 4 bases and J by 7 bases, with 18 bases between. CDR1 is SGHKS and CDR2 is YYEKEE in the germline V gene (reference sequence). The CDR3 is made up of 15 amino acids. The CDR3 DNA reads TGTGCCAGCAGCGCCCCCGGGGGCGCAAATAATGAGCAGTTCTTC. Translating gives CASSAPGGANNEQFF.

This sequence joins TRBV9 and TRBJ2-3, with D possibly being TRBD2 (5 bases). Germline lookup yields CDR1 SGDLS and CDR2 YYNGEE. V was trimmed by 0 bases and J by 2 bases, leaving 10 bases between them. The CDR3 runs 15 residues. CDR3 coding DNA: TGTGCCAGCAGCGTAGAAGGAGGTTACACAGATACGCAGTATTTT. Amino acids: CASSVEGGYTDTQYF.

The V call is TRBV7-2, the J call TRBJ1-2, with TRBD1 as a possible D gene (5 bases). Trimming removed 2 bases at V and 1 base at J, with 8 bases between. Germline assignment: CDR1 SGHTA and CDR2 FQGNSA. CDR3 length equals 14 residues. The CDR3 reads CASSLRQGNYGYTF. The CDR3 DNA reads TGTGCCAGCAGCTTAAGGCAGGGTAACTATGGCTACACCTTC.

The CDR3 bases are TGTGCCTGTGGACAGGGGGCTGAAGCTTTCTTT. This encodes CACGQGAEAFF. J is TRBJ1-1 and V is TRBV30; 10 nucleotides line up with TRBD1. Per the germline V gene, CDR1 is GTSNPN and CDR2 is SVGIG (reference sequence). The CDR3 has 11 amino acids. With 6 bases clipped from V and 6 bases from J, the junction kept 1 base outside the gene matches.

V is TRBV6-1 and J is TRBJ1-6, with D possibly TRBD1 on 6 matching bases. V was trimmed by 6 bases and J by 7 bases, leaving 10 bases between them. Germline V CDR1 and CDR2: MNHNS, SASEGT. The CDR3 is made up of 13 amino acids. The chain's CDR3 is CASSDDRNSPLHF. The CDR3 DNA reads as TGTGCCAGCAGCGATGACAGGAATTCACCCCTCCACTTT.

The V call is TRBV5-1, the J call TRBJ2-5; D is perhaps TRBD1 or TRBD2 (6 bases each). Germline-derived CDR1 and CDR2 are SGHRS and YFSETQ. V lost 5 bases, J lost 5 bases, and 19 bases lay in between. The CDR3 runs to 15 residues. CDR3 residues: CASRGGRGGSETQYF. The CDR3 DNA reads TGCGCCAGCAGAGGCGGCAGGGGAGGATCGGAGACCCAGTACTTC.

The CDR3 region is CASSVPGSANEKLFF. DNA of the CDR3: TGTGCCAGCAGTGTCCCAGGGTCAGCGAATGAAAAACTGTTTTTT. The rearrangement links TRBV6-1 to TRBJ1-4; tentatively, D is TRBD1 (5 bases). V shed 4 bases and J shed 5 bases, with 14 bases lying between them. Germline V gene lookup returns CDR1 MNHNS and CDR2 SASEGT. This CDR3 comprises 15 residues.

The chain links TRBV7-3 to TRBJ2-3; 9 nucleotides match TRBD2. J lost 3 bases, V lost 5 bases, and 6 bases had no gene match. Germline CDR1 is SGHTA and CDR2 is FQGTGA. There are 15 residues in the CDR3. CDR3 nucleotides: TGTGCCAGCAGCCTACGACTAGCGGAGACAGATACGCAGTATTTT. It encodes CASSLRLAETDTQYF.

V usage is TRBV28 and J usage is TRBJ1-2; unclear D gene. Per the germline V gene, CDR1 is MDHEN and CDR2 is SYDVKM. This CDR3 region has 13 residues. The V and J ends lost 7 bases and 5 bases respectively, with 14 bases between them. The CDR3 spells CASTTTRQYGYTF. The CDR3 bases are TGTGCCAGCACTACCACCCGCCAGTATGGCTACACCTTC.

Only a few counts were recorded for this clone. This rearrangement joins TRBV19 to TRBJ1-1; D remains unclear. The V end lost 6 bases, the J end lost 4 bases, and 18 bases lay between the germline ends. There are 15 residues in the CDR3. Looked up from germline, CDR1 is LNHDA and CDR2 is SQIVND (reference sequence). The CDR3 loop is CASSPTIRVGTEAFF. The CDR3 nucleotides are TGTGCCAGTAGCCCTACGATAAGGGTAGGCACTGAAGCTTTCTTT.

CDR3 region: CASSLDLWGNTEAFF. The CDR3, as DNA: TGTGCCAGCAGCTTAGATCTATGGGGCAACACTGAAGCTTTCTTT. The rearrangement uses TRBV11-2 and TRBJ1-1, with a weak D call TRBD1 (5 bases). V shed 0 bases and J shed 2 bases, with 10 bases lying between them. The CDR3 is 15 residues long. Germline V CDR1 and CDR2: SGHAT, FQNNGV. The variable domain in full, with the rest retrieved from reference TRBV11-2 and TRBJ1-1, is EAGVAQSPRYKIIEKRQSVAFWCNPISGHATLYWYQQILGQGPKLLIQFQNNGVVDDSQLPKDRFSAERLKGVDSTLKIQPAKLEDSAVYLCASSLDLWGNTEAFFGQGTRLTVV.